The present TCR beta chain was sequenced within a study of T cell clusters in autoimmune cytopenias. Germline V gene lookup returns CDR1 MNHEY and CDR2 SMNVEV (reference sequence). This CDR3 has 14 amino acids. This clonotype is called medium-sized based on its frequency. Its antigen is currently unknown. Tens of thousands of genome equivalents of blood DNA were amplified for TRB. Overall study findings and caveats: Comparing secondary cytopenia with chronic lymphocytic leukemia showed no cluster-lack signature, apparently masked by lymphoma repertoire. TRB repertoire shifts in secondary cytopenia and chronic lymphocytic leukemia mostly reflected lymphoma, not autoimmunity. Physiological T cell clusters of healthy donors were apparently absent in primary autoimmune cytopenia patients. The T cell clusters were defined only in silico, without experimental functional validation.

TRB rearrangements were amplified by touch-down multiplex PCR with mixed TRB-A/B primers. TCRdb re-called the multiplex PCR reads, yielding one record per CDR3 amino acid sequence without DNA. This sample contains some 6,000 distinct CDR3 sequences. The sequence was obtained from a human donor with an autoimmune cytopenia or autoimmune hepatitis (not recorded which). The V call is TRBV27, the J call TRBJ1-2. Sequencing input: peripheral blood. This CDR3 is CASSPAGQGYGYTF.